This T cell receptor beta chain was captured by sequencing in a study of CD8+CD57+ T cells in acquired aplastic anemia. V shed 2 bases, J shed 4 bases, and the junction held 4 bases outside the gene matches. The CDR3 has 14 residues. Germline V lookup: CDR1 MNHNS, CDR2 SASEGT. The patients chosen for sequencing had shown expansion of CD8+CD57+ cells (detected by flow cytometry). The use of genomic DNA as template underpinned the TCR beta VDJ and CDR3 profiling. TCRdb processed the reads anew with MiXCR; each CDR3 protein has one entry. The sample shows hundreds of thousands of distinct CDR3 sequences, about a third of them seen only once.

The sequenced sample consisted of sorted CD4+, CD8+, or CD8+CD57+ T cells (not recorded which) from PBMCs. The rearrangement links TRBV6-1 to TRBJ1-2, with 7 bases lining up with TRBD1. The receptor was derived from a human donor with aplastic anemia. CDR3: CASSEPRGGYGYTF. The CDR3 nucleotides are TGTGCCAGCAGTGAACCCAGGGGGGGCTATGGCTACACCTTC.